This T cell receptor (beta chain) was identified in a study of blood T cells in healthy people across ages. There are 12 residues in the CDR3. Trimming shortened V by 1 base and J by 9 bases, and 7 bases separated the two germline ends. Isolated PBMCs totaled at least 7 million in each sample. A J-beta primer mix and a sample-barcoded 5' primer were used in a second PCR of about 7 to 12 cycles. TCRdb re-analysed the 5' RACE reads in MiXCR, keeping a single row per CDR3 protein. The sample has some 900,000 distinct CDR3 sequences, roughly 48% seen once. This TCR was sampled from a man aged 25-45 years in good health. The genes are TRBV12-3 or TRBV12-4 and TRBJ2-1; D is ambiguous. Sequenced sample: blood. The CDR3: CASSLGAGEQFF. DNA for the CDR3: TGTGCCAGCAGTTTAGGGGCCGGTGAGCAGTTCTTC.